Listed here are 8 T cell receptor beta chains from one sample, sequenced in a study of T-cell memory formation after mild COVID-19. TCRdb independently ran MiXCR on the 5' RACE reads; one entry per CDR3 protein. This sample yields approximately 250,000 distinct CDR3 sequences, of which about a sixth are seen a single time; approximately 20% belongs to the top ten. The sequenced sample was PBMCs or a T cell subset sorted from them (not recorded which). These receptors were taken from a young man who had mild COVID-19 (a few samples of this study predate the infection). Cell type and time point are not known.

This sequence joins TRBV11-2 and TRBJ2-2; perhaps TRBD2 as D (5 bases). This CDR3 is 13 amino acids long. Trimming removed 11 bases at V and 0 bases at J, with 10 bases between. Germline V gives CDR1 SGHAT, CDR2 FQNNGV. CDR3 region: CAAAETNTGELFF. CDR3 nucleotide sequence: TGTGCCGCAGCGGAAACGAACACCGGGGAGCTGTTTTTT.

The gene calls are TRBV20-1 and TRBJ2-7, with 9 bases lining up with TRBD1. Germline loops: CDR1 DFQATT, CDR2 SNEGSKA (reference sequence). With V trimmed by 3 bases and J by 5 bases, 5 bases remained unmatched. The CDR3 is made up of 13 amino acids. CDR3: CSARGTGLDEQYF. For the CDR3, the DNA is TGCAGTGCTAGGGGGACAGGGCTGGACGAGCAGTACTTC.

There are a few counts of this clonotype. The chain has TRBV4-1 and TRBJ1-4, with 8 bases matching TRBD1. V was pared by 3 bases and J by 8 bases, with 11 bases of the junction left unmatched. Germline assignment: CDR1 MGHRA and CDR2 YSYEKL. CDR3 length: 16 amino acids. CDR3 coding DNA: TGCGCCAGCAGCCACCTAGGACAGGGTCGCCTGGAAAAACTGTTTTTT. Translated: CASSHLGQGRLEKLFF.

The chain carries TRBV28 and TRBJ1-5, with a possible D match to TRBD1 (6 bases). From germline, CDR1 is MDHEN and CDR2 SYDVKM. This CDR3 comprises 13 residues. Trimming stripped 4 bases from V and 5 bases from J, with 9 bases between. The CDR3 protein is CASSWGQHQPQHF. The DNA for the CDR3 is TGTGCCAGCAGTTGGGGGCAGCATCAGCCCCAGCATTTT.

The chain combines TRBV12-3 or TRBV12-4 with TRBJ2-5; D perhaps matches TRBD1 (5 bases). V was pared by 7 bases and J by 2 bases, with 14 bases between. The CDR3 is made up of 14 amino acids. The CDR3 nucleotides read TGTGCCAGCAACCTGGGGCAGACGCAAGAGACCCAGTACTTC. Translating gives CASNLGQTQETQYF.

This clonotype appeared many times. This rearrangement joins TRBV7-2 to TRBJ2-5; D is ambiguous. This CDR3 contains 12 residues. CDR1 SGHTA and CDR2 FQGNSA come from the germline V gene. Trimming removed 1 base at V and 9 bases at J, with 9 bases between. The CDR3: CASSLGPAAQYF. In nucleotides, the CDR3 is TGTGCCAGCAGCTTAGGCCCTGCAGCCCAGTACTTC.

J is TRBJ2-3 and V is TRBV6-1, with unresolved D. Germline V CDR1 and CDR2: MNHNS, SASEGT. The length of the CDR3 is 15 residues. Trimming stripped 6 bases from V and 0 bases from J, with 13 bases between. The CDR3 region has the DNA TGTGCCAGCAGCGATAGGACGGATAGCACAGATACGCAGTATTTT. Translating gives CASSDRTDSTDTQYF.

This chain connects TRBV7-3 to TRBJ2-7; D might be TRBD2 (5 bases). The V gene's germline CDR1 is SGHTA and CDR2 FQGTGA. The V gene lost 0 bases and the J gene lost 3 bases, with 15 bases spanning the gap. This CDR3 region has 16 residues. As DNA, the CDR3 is TGTGCCAGCAGCTTAACGTTCAAGCGGAACTACTACGAGCAGTACGTC. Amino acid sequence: CASSLTFKRNYYEQYV.